This TCR beta chain appears in the sequencing data of a study of blood T cell repertoires in COVID-19. Overall study: From the United States, Italy and Spain came samples of acute and convalescent COVID-19. PBMCs, B-cell-depleted T cells, or T cells provided the cDNA or gDNA that made up the material.

CDR3 size: 13 residues. Germline V lookup: CDR1 SGHRS, CDR2 YFSETQ. Per the original methods: Estimation of nucleated cell counts relied on the amplification of reference gene primers. Sequencing was performed with immunoSEQ multiplex PCR; in TCRdb, only in-frame clones are kept and a portion is missing. D and trimming were read from the DNA, whereas the V and J calls and clone size are those reported in that table. The repertoire has under 85,000 clones, 84% of them found once; the top ten carry roughly 4%. This clone appeared a few times. A junction end diverges from the germline sequence, so it may reflect a read error.

Sequences were obtained from peripheral blood. The source is a man aged 45 to 65 with acute or convalescent COVID-19. V gene TRBV5-1 combines with J gene TRBJ1-1, with D tentatively TRBD1 (6 bases). For the CDR3, the DNA is TGCGCCAGCAGCTTCGGGGGGGCCTCTGACGCTTTCTTT. This encodes CASSFGGASDAFF.